This T cell receptor (beta chain) originates from a study of cytomegalovirus exposure and HLA in healthy donors. Study conclusions and caveats: In a later analysis, HLA-C alleles had the fewest associated TCRs, DRB1 alleles the most. Sequencing likely caused a cluster of highly shared sequence variants.

As to this clone: Its matching antigen is unknown.

13 Jbeta primers and 60 Vbeta primers were used for the PCR. TCRdb's table, derived via immunoSEQ multiplex PCR, lists solely in-frame clones and lacks some. The repertoire includes around 160,000 clones, around 86% of them detected once, and roughly 4.3% sits in the top ten. Sequenced input: PBMCs. This receptor was obtained from a man aged 50-59 years in good health and CMV-seropositive.

The chain's CDR3 is CASSLAGGPGETQYF. The CDR3 DNA is TGTGCCAGCAGCTTAGCGGGAGGGCCTGGGGAGACCCAGTACTTC. The J gene is TRBJ2-5, the V gene TRBV12-1; the table's D call, TRBD2, has no DNA check behind it. TRBV12-1 is an annotated pseudogene. The CDR3 sequence is 15 residues long.